This entry features one T cell receptor beta chain sequence. The sample is drawn from a study of blood T cell repertoires in COVID-19. Study information: From T cells, B-cell-depleted T cells, or PBMCs came the material, which was cDNA or gDNA.

The ends were cut back, 3 bases at V and 4 bases at J, with 13 bases in the middle. The germline V gene has CDR1 MNHEY and CDR2 SMNVEV (reference sequence). The CDR3 length is 15 residues. Generated by immunoSEQ multiplex PCR, the TCRdb table keeps only in-frame clones and is missing some. The data contain about 80,000 clones, 85% to 90% of them singletons. The clonotype comes from an elderly woman with acute or convalescent COVID-19. Sequences were obtained from peripheral blood. V gene TRBV27 combines with J gene TRBJ2-1; TRBD1 might be the D (6 bases). This CDR3 is CASSLGAGWYNEQFF. As DNA, the CDR3 is TGTGCCAGCAGTTTGGGGGCAGGGTGGTACAATGAGCAGTTCTTC.